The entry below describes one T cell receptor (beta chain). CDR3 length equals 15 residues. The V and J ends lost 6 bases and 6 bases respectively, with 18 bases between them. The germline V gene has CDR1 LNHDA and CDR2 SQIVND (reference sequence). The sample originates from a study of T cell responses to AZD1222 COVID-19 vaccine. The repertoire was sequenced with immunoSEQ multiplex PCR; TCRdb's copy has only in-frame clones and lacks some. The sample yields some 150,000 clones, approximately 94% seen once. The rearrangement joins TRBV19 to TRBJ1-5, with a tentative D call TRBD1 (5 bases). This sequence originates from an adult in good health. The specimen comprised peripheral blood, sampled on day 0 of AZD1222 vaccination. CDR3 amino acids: CASSNPTRAGQPQHF. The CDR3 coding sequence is TGTGCCAGTAGCAACCCAACCAGGGCAGGTCAGCCCCAGCATTTT.